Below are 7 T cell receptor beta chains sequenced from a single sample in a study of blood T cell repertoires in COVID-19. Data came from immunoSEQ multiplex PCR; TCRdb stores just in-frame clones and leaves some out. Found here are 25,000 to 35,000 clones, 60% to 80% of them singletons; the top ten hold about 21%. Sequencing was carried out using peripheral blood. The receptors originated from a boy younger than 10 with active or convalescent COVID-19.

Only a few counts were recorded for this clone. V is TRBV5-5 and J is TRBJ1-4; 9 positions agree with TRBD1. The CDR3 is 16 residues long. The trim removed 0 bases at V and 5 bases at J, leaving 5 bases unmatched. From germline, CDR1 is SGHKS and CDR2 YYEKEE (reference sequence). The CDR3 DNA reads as TGTGCCAGCAGCTTGGCCGGACAGGGGCGAAATGAAAAACTGTTTTTT. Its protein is CASSLAGQGRNEKLFF.

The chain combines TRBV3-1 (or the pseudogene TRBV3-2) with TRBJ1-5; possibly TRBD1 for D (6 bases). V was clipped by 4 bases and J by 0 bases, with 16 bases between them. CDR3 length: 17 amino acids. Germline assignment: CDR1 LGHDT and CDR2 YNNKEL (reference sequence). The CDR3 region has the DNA TGTGCCAGCAGCCTTGGCGGGGGGCCCTATAGCAATCAGCCCCAGCATTTT. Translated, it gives CASSLGGGPYSNQPQHF.

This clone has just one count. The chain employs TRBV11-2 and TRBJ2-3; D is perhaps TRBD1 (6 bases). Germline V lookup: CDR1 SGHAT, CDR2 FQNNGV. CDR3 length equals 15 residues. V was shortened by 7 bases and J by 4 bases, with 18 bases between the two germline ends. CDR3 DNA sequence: TGTGCCAGCAAGTCAGGGGTATTTGGGGCAGATACGCAGTATTTT. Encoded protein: CASKSGVFGADTQYF.

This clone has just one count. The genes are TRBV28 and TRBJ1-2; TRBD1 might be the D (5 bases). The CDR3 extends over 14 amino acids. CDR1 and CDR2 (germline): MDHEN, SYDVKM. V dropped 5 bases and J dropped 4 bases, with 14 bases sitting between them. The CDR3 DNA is TGTGCCAGCAGTGGTACAGGCCAGTTCTATGGCTACACCTTC. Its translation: CASSGTGQFYGYTF.

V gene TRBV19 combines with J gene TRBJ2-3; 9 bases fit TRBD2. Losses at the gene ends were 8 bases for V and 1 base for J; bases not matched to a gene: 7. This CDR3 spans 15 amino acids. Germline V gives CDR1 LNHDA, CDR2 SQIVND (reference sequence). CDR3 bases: TGTGCCAGTGGCCCCCAGCGGGGGGGCACAGATACGCAGTATTTT. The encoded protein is CASGPQRGGTDTQYF.

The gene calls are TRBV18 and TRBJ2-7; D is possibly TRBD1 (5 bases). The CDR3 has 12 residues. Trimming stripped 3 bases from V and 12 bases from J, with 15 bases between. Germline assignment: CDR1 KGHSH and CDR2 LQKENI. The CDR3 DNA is TGTGCCAGCTCACCGATGCAGGACAAACCGTACTTC. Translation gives CASSPMQDKPYF.

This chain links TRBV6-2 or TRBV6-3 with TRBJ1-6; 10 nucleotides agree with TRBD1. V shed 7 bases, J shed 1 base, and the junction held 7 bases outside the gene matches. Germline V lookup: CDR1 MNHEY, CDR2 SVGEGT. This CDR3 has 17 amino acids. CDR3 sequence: CASTPGTGASYNSPLHF. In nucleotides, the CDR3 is TGTGCCAGCACCCCTGGGACAGGGGCGTCCTATAATTCACCCCTCCACTTT.